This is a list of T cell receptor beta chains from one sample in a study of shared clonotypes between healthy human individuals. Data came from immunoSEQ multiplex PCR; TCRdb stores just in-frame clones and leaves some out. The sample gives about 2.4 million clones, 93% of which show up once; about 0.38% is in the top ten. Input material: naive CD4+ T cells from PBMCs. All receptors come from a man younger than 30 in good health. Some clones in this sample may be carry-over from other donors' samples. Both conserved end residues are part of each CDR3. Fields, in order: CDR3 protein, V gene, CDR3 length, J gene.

CASSHLMSSYNEQFF	TRBV4-2	15	TRBJ2-1
CASSLRRTGGSTEAFF	TRBV28	16	TRBJ1-1
CASSYSIPGRDEQFF	TRBV6-5	15	TRBJ2-1
CASSLAPGLAPYNEQFF	TRBV5-1	17	TRBJ2-1
CSAGTSTMRQFF	TRBV29-1	12	TRBJ2-1
CASSQVAGSDTQYF	TRBV5-1	14	TRBJ2-3
CASSRDSGDLDTQYF	TRBV4-1	15	TRBJ2-3
CASSLDLKDRNYGYTF	TRBV5-1	16	TRBJ1-2
CASSSVGGVDEQFF	TRBV7-3	14	TRBJ2-1
CASKTTRGSGELFF	TRBV27	14	TRBJ2-2
CASSISGPVSYTF	TRBV19	13	TRBJ1-2
CASSEVLGRVNEQYF	TRBV6-1	15	TRBJ2-7
CSVGDRLGWSYNEQFF	TRBV29-1	16	TRBJ2-1
CASSSTGGRAEAFF	TRBV14	14	TRBJ1-1
CASSLGGFNEKLFF	TRBV5-1	14	TRBJ1-4
CASSYPSSGVRPQHF	TRBV6-8	15	TRBJ1-5
CASSPATGGIGELFF	TRBV18	15	TRBJ2-2
CASSPSGTLQETQYF	TRBV7-6	15	TRBJ2-5
CASSLTGSWETQYF	TRBV7-2	14	TRBJ2-5
CASSIRDRGVRATRLNQPQHF	TRBV19	21	TRBJ1-5
CASSTHMNTEAFF	TRBV7-2	13	TRBJ1-1
CASSSRGSPQETQYF	TRBV7-3	15	TRBJ2-5
CASITRIEAFF	TRBV28	11	TRBJ1-1
CASSSLGHIADQPQHF	TRBV6-5	16	TRBJ1-5
CASSLATTGAKNIQYF	TRBV5-6	16	TRBJ2-4
CASSNRVFYEQYF	TRBV27	13	TRBJ2-7
CASSLGTSASYEQYF	TRBV5-1	15	TRBJ2-7
CATSRVPSGRNNEQFF	TRBV15	16	TRBJ2-1
CASSVGQGNEQFF	TRBV9	13	TRBJ2-1
CASRRQAEGYTF	TRBV25-1	12	TRBJ1-2
CASLGEYF	TRBV5-4	8	TRBJ2-7
CASSQRLGSYNEQFF	TRBV5-8	15	TRBJ2-1
CASSLVGLAGGDNEQFF	TRBV11-2	17	TRBJ2-1
CAIQVRGTSYEQYF	TRBV28	14	TRBJ2-7
CASSLGGRLDLGTEAFF	TRBV11-2	17	TRBJ1-1
CASSSQSRNTIYF	TRBV7-8	13	TRBJ1-3
CASSPGGGSNEKLFF	TRBV9	15	TRBJ1-4
CASSLWSGANTGELFF	TRBV5-4	16	TRBJ2-2
CASSRGQGTEKLFF	TRBV7-9	14	TRBJ1-4
CSVHRGNYGYTF	TRBV29-1	12	TRBJ1-2
CASSPVGGLYNEQFF	TRBV18	15	TRBJ2-1
CASRAGGPGEQYF	TRBV19	13	TRBJ2-7
CASSKKNRFDGELFF	TRBV21-1	15	TRBJ2-2
CASSYGGLAPEYEQYF	TRBV6-5	16	TRBJ2-7
CASSPGRTGTGLYEQYF	TRBV28	17	TRBJ2-7
CASSFRQGANTEAFF	TRBV5-4	15	TRBJ1-1
CASSREYSNQPQHF	TRBV6-6	14	TRBJ1-5
CASSPPGLADSYNEQFF	TRBV18	17	TRBJ2-1
CASSLAVAASTDTQYF	TRBV7-9	16	TRBJ2-3
CASSYTGGADTQYF	TRBV2	14	TRBJ2-3
CASFSAGRNTEAFF	TRBV6-5	14	TRBJ1-1
CASAQPPNVDGYTF	TRBV28	14	TRBJ1-2
CASRFSSNQPQHF	TRBV27	13	TRBJ1-5
CASSVQGLAGYNEQFF	TRBV7-3	16	TRBJ2-1
CASSSDRGSYNEQFF	TRBV7-3	15	TRBJ2-1
CASSLDRPYTEAFF	TRBV5-4	14	TRBJ1-1